The rows below give T cell receptor beta chains drawn from one sample of a study of blood T cell repertoires in COVID-19. Here immunoSEQ multiplex PCR was the method, and the copy in TCRdb shows in-frame clones only, minus some. Of 250,000 to 300,000 clones listed, approximately 90% are singletons. Sequences were obtained from peripheral blood. Receptors were obtained from a woman aged 40 to 50 with acute or convalescent COVID-19. Each CDR3 is given with its conserved first and last residue.

V: TRBV3-1/TRBV3-2; J: TRBJ2-1; CDR3: CASSQGGNRNEQFF
V: TRBV18; J: TRBJ2-3; CDR3: CASSPPGLAGGQDTQYF
V: TRBV9; J: TRBJ1-3; CDR3: CASSSLERGSGNTIYF
V: TRBV11-2; J: TRBJ1-2; CDR3: CASSLEQGAAYGYTF
V: TRBV14; J: TRBJ2-3; CDR3: CASSQRTGGGTDTQYF
V: TRBV13; J: TRBJ2-3; CDR3: CASSNGLAGGPVTDTQYF
V: TRBV6-1; J: TRBJ1-3; CDR3: CASSEATGPSGNTIYF
V: TRBV7-9; J: TRBJ1-1; CDR3: CASSSIQGAGNTEAFF
V: TRBV6-5; J: TRBJ1-1; CDR3: CASRTGGPTTEAFF
V: TRBV9; J: TRBJ2-2; CDR3: CASSEAGGPGELFF
V: TRBV18; J: TRBJ1-1; CDR3: CASSRFLQGGEAFF